The next 30 T cell receptor beta chains were all read from a single sample in a study of vaccination effects on CD4 cells after COVID-19. These receptors have no identified antigens. Produced via immunoSEQ multiplex PCR; TCRdb's table is partial and in-frame only. The table lists around 47,000 clones, around 70% of them singletons. Cultured cells yielded isolated CD4+ T cells after less than 11 days. All study participants received two doses of BNT162b2 or mRNA-1273 vaccine. The sequenced sample was CD4+ T cells from PBMCs cultured without peptide, obtained after COVID-19 vaccination. These TCRs come from a human donor who received a COVID-19 vaccine.

This CDR3 reads CASSQERRGLNYEQYF. The CDR3 DNA sequence: TGCGCCAGCAGCCAAGAGAGGAGAGGACTAAACTACGAGCAGTACTTC. The genes are TRBV4-1 and TRBJ2-7, with D possibly TRBD2 on 6 matching bases. V was clipped by 0 bases and J by 3 bases, with 15 bases between them. CDR1 MGHRA and CDR2 YSYEKL come from the germline V gene. The CDR3 runs to 16 residues.

CDR3 region: CASSLTGGGNQPQHF. The CDR3 nucleotides read TGCGCCAGCAGCTTGACCGGAGGGGGTAATCAGCCCCAGCATTTT. This rearrangement joins TRBV5-1 to TRBJ1-5, with D perhaps matching TRBD1 (6 bases). CDR1 and CDR2 from the germline V gene are SGHRS and YFSETQ. V was trimmed by 1 base and J by 4 bases, leaving 12 bases between them. CDR3 length: 15 residues.

The chain couples TRBV3-1 (or the pseudogene TRBV3-2) to TRBJ1-2; D perhaps matches TRBD1 (5 bases). CDR1 is LGHDT and CDR2 is YNNKEL in the germline V gene (reference sequence). The CDR3 consists of 14 residues. Trimming shortened V by 5 bases and J by 8 bases, and 18 bases separated the two germline ends. The CDR3 DNA sequence: TGTGCCAGCAGCTCTCTCGGGGCGAGGAAGGGCTACACCTTC. It translates to CASSSLGARKGYTF.

CDR3 loop: CASSLSLRGGGNTIYF. DNA of the CDR3: TGTGCCAGCAGCTTAAGTCTCAGAGGTGGTGGAAACACCATATATTTT. The chain combines TRBV7-2 with TRBJ1-3; no firm D call. The CDR3 is made up of 16 amino acids. The germline CDR1 and CDR2 sequences are SGHTA and FQGNSA. The ends were cut back, 2 bases at V and 3 bases at J, with 14 bases in the middle.

The V gene is TRBV6-5, the J gene TRBJ1-1, with D unresolved. Germline V gene sequence: CDR1 MNHEY, CDR2 SVGAGI. This CDR3 contains 13 residues. V lost 5 bases, J lost 6 bases, and 13 bases lay in between. The CDR3 bases are TGTGCCAGCAGTCCTCGAGGTCGCCCTGAAGCTTTCTTT. Translation gives CASSPRGRPEAFF.

The chain combines TRBV6-5 with TRBJ1-2; 8 bases are shared with TRBD1. Trimming cost V 7 bases and J 7 bases; bases outside gene matches: 11. The CDR3 covers 14 residues. Germline V CDR1 and CDR2: MNHEY, SVGAGI. The CDR3 sequence: CASMSPGGAFGYTF. In DNA, the CDR3 is TGTGCCAGCATGAGTCCAGGGGGCGCCTTTGGCTACACCTTC.

This clone was detected only a few times. This rearrangement joins TRBV19 to TRBJ1-5; TRBD1 agrees at 7 bases. Trimming took 5 bases from V and 4 from J; bases not matched to a gene: 5. Germline V gene data show CDR1 as LNHDA and CDR2 as SQIVND (reference sequence). The CDR3 length is 14 residues. Written as DNA, the CDR3 is TGTGCCAGTAGTCCGACAGGGTATAATCAGCCCCAGCATTTT. Its translation: CASSPTGYNQPQHF.

This clone was observed a single time. The V gene is TRBV6-7, the J gene TRBJ2-3; D is perhaps TRBD2 (6 bases). TRBV6-7 is known as an ORF, though its function is uncertain. Trimming shortened V by 9 bases and J by 11 bases, and 33 bases separated the two germline ends. The CDR3 totals 17 residues. The CDR3 loop reads CARNQNGVAGITPEQYF. Here the CDR3 DNA reads TGTGCCAGAAACCAAAACGGGGTGGCGGGGATTACTCCGGAGCAGTATTTT.

This clone was detected only once. The V and J genes are TRBV4-1 and TRBJ2-3; TRBD2 matches at 10 bases. The CDR3 consists of 16 residues. V shed 0 bases and J 6 bases; nucleotides not matched to a gene: 6. Germline V gene data show CDR1 as MGHRA and CDR2 as YSYEKL. The CDR3 spells CASSQDSSGSADTQYF. The DNA for the CDR3 is TGCGCCAGCAGCCAAGATTCTAGCGGGAGCGCTGATACGCAGTATTTT.

The genes are TRBV2 and TRBJ2-3; 10 positions agree with TRBD1. V trimming: 6 bases; J trimming: 4 bases; junction bases outside the gene matches: 7. CDR3 size: 15 residues. The germline V gene has CDR1 SNHLY and CDR2 FYNNEI. The CDR3 DNA reads TGTGCCAGCAGGAAGACAGGGGGCTACTCAGATACGCAGTATTTT. It specifies CASRKTGGYSDTQYF.

The chain links TRBV29-1 to TRBJ2-3, with TRBD2 matching 12 bases. V gave up 7 bases and J gave up 5 bases; unmatched junction bases: 7. The germline V gene encodes CDR1 SQVTM and CDR2 ANQGSEA. This CDR3 is 14 amino acids long. As DNA, the CDR3 is TGCAGCGGTGCTAGCGGGGGGGGTAGAGATACGCAGTATTTT. It encodes CSGASGGGRDTQYF.

This chain uses TRBV9 with TRBJ2-5; 7 nucleotides align to TRBD2. Germline V CDR1 and CDR2: SGDLS, YYNGEE. The CDR3 has 14 amino acids. V shed 2 bases, J shed 2 bases, and the junction held 3 bases outside the gene matches. The CDR3 region has the DNA TGTGCCAGCAGCGTGGAACTAGCGCAAGAGACCCAGTACTTC. Protein: CASSVELAQETQYF.

This clone was picked up one time. The chain carries TRBV25-1 and TRBJ2-7; the D gene is possibly TRBD2 (5 bases). The CDR3 has 14 amino acids. CDR1 is MGHDK and CDR2 is SYGVNS in the germline V gene. V was clipped by 8 bases and J by 6 bases, with 20 bases between them. The chain's CDR3 is CASHYAGPKGEQYF. CDR3 DNA: TGTGCCAGCCATTATGCGGGCCCGAAGGGCGAGCAGTACTTC.

The V gene is TRBV3-1 (or the pseudogene TRBV3-2), the J gene TRBJ2-7; D is unclear. Germline loops: CDR1 LGHDT, CDR2 YNNKEL (reference sequence). The CDR3 spans 14 residues. V lost 5 bases to trimming and J lost 2 bases, with 13 bases between them. CDR3 coding DNA: TGTGCCAGCAGCAACCGGGCCGCAACCTACGAGCAGTACTTC. Translation gives CASSNRAATYEQYF.

This chain joins TRBV27 and TRBJ2-7; D may be TRBD1 (6 bases). CDR1 is MNHEY, CDR2 SMNVEV, per germline (reference sequence). This CDR3 has 15 residues. Trimming left V 5 bases short and J 1 base short, with 15 bases between. The CDR3 nucleotides read TGTGCCAGCAGTAGCTGGGGGCTTTCTTCCTACGAGCAGTACTTC. It yields the protein CASSSWGLSSYEQYF.

The chain joins TRBV2 to TRBJ1-3; no reliable D call. Trimming pared 6 bases from V and 0 bases from J, leaving 9 bases between. Germline lookup yields CDR1 SNHLY and CDR2 FYNNEI. CDR3 size: 14 residues. CDR3 DNA sequence: TGTGCCAGCAGGTCGATTGGCTCTGGAAACACCATATATTTT. This codes for CASRSIGSGNTIYF.

V and J are TRBV30 and TRBJ2-3, with D maybe TRBD1 (7 bases). V gave up 2 bases and J gave up 2 bases, with 14 bases separating them. Germline lookup yields CDR1 GTSNPN and CDR2 SVGIG (reference sequence). This CDR3 has 15 residues. CDR3 amino acids: CAWSWTGGFTDTQYF. The CDR3 coding sequence is TGTGCCTGGAGTTGGACAGGAGGGTTCACAGATACGCAGTATTTT. The full variable domain, rest sourced from reference TRBV30 and TRBJ2-3, is SQTIHQWPATLVQPVGSPLSLECTVEGTSNPNLYWYRQAAGRGLQLLFYSVGIGQISSEVPQNLSASRPQDRQFILSSKKLLLSDSGFYLCAWSWTGGFTDTQYFGPGTRLTVL.

This chain connects TRBV7-9 to TRBJ2-3; the match to TRBD1 covers 7 bases. CDR1 is SEHNR and CDR2 is FQNEAQ in the germline V gene (reference sequence). The CDR3 totals 15 residues. The ends lost 4 bases at V and 2 bases at J; junction bases unmatched: 6. DNA for the CDR3: TGTGCCAGCAGCTCTCGGACAGGATCCACAGATACGCAGTATTTT. It is translated as CASSSRTGSTDTQYF.

In this sample, this clone turned up a few times. V usage is TRBV5-4 and J usage is TRBJ1-2, with D tentatively TRBD1 (5 bases). Germline loops: CDR1 SGHNT, CDR2 YYREEE (reference sequence). The CDR3 is 15 residues long. V shed 0 bases and J shed 7 bases, with 16 bases lying between them. In DNA form, the CDR3 reads TGTGCCAGCAGCTTGGGAGGGGAGGCCGTAGGTGGCTACACCTTC. This encodes CASSLGGEAVGGYTF. The full variable domain, completed using reference TRBV5-4 and TRBJ1-2, is ETGVTQSPTHLIKTRGQQVTLRCSSQSGHNTVSWYQQALGQGPQFIFQYYREEENGRGNFPPRFSGLQFPNYSSELNVNALELDDSALYLCASSLGGEAVGGYTFGSGTRLTVV.

The chain is built from TRBV3-1 (or the pseudogene TRBV3-2) and TRBJ2-1; weak D call: TRBD2 (6 bases). V was clipped by 1 base and J by 0 bases, with 16 bases between them. The germline CDR1 and CDR2 sequences are LGHDT and YNNKEL (reference sequence). The CDR3 totals 18 residues. In DNA form, the CDR3 reads TGTGCCAGCAGCCAAGGGGGACTGTGGGTTAGCTCCTACAATGAGCAGTTCTTC. Its protein product is CASSQGGLWVSSYNEQFF.

This clone was seen a handful of times. The chain combines TRBV5-1 with TRBJ1-1, with a possible D match to TRBD1 (6 bases). Trimming left V 7 bases short and J 0 bases short, with 10 bases between. This CDR3 is built from 13 residues. Germline CDR1 reads SGHRS; CDR2 reads YFSETQ. CDR3 coding DNA: TGCGCCAGCGGACAGTTAATGAACACTGAAGCTTTCTTT. Translation gives CASGQLMNTEAFF. Supplemented by reference TRBV5-1 and TRBJ1-1, the full variable domain reads KAGVTQTPRYLIKTRGQQVTLSCSPISGHRSVSWYQQTPGQGLQFLFEYFSETQRNKGNFPGRFSGRQFSNSRSEMNVSTLELGDSALYLCASGQLMNTEAFFGQGTRLTVV.

Here the CDR3 DNA reads TGTGCCAGCAGCAATCCCCTACGACTAGTAAGCACCGGGGAGCTGTTTTTT. Translated: CASSNPLRLVSTGELFF. The chain couples TRBV21-1 to TRBJ2-2; TRBD2 was called by the table and not checked on the DNA. TRBV21-1 is flagged as a pseudogene. This CDR3 has 17 residues.

This chain links TRBV7-2 with TRBJ2-3; D remains ambiguous. Germline loops: CDR1 SGHTA, CDR2 FQGNSA. This CDR3 contains 11 residues. V was shortened by 6 bases and J by 7 bases, with 8 bases between the two germline ends. The CDR3 DNA sequence: TGTGCCAGCAGGAAGGGCTATACGCAGTATTTT. Translation gives CASRKGYTQYF. Filled out from reference TRBV7-2 and TRBJ2-3, the complete variable domain reads GAGVSQSPSNKVTEKGKDVELRCDPISGHTALYWYRQSLGQGLEFLIYFQGNSAPDKSGLPSDRFSAERTGGSVSTLTIQRTQQEDSAVYLCASRKGYTQYFGPGTRLTVL.

The chain carries TRBV6-4 and TRBJ2-6, with 11 bases fitting TRBD2. Germline trimming cut 3 bases from V and 4 bases from J; bases unmatched to any gene: 5. Germline V gives CDR1 MRHNA, CDR2 SNTAGT. The CDR3 loop spans 17 amino acids. The CDR3 sequence: CASSEVLAGAGANVLTF. In DNA form, the CDR3 reads TGTGCCAGCAGTGAGGTACTAGCGGGAGCCGGGGCCAACGTCCTGACTTTC.

The rearrangement uses TRBV5-1 and TRBJ1-2; D not certain. Germline V lookup: CDR1 SGHRS, CDR2 YFSETQ. Between the trimmed V and J ends, which lost 4 bases and 4 bases, there was a span of 14 bases. The CDR3 loop spans 14 amino acids. As DNA, the CDR3 is TGCGCCAGCAGCCCCGGGGAGGGATCCTATGGCTACACCTTC. Its protein product is CASSPGEGSYGYTF.

The genes are TRBV3-1 (or the pseudogene TRBV3-2) and TRBJ2-1; D not resolved. CDR3 length equals 14 residues. CDR1 is LGHDT and CDR2 is YNNKEL in the germline V gene (reference sequence). V dropped 2 bases and J dropped 8 bases, with 13 bases sitting between them. The CDR3 is CASSQSYVQYEQFF. As DNA, the CDR3 is TGTGCCAGCAGCCAATCTTATGTCCAATATGAGCAGTTCTTC.

The rearrangement joins TRBV23-1 to TRBJ1-3; maybe TRBD1 (5 bases). TRBV23-1 qualifies as an ORF whose function is uncertain. The V gene lost 8 bases and the J gene lost 1 base, with 12 bases spanning the gap. This CDR3 contains 14 residues. In DNA form, the CDR3 reads TGCGCCAGCCCTCGCAGGGTTTCTGGAAACACCATATATTTT. This gives the protein CASPRRVSGNTIYF.

The V call is TRBV2, the J call TRBJ1-5; the D is unclear. The germline V and J ends were trimmed by 5 bases and 4 bases, with 9 bases remaining between them. Germline V gene data show CDR1 as SNHLY and CDR2 as FYNNEI. CDR3 size: 13 residues. As DNA, the CDR3 is TGTGCCAGCAGTCCTGACCTTAATCAGCCCCAGCATTTT. This translates into CASSPDLNQPQHF.

The chain is built from TRBV3-1 (or the pseudogene TRBV3-2) and TRBJ2-7; D is uncertain. The CDR3 contains 15 residues. Between the trimmed V and J ends, which lost 1 base and 0 bases, there was a span of 10 bases. CDR1 and CDR2 from the germline V gene are LGHDT and YNNKEL (reference sequence). The CDR3 protein is CASSQASAASYEQYF. CDR3 nucleotides: TGTGCCAGCAGCCAAGCAAGTGCAGCCTCCTACGAGCAGTACTTC.

The CDR3 loop is CASSPPSHRRETQYF. CDR3 sequence (DNA): TGTGCCAGCTCACCACCGAGCCACCGTAGGGAGACCCAGTACTTC. This sequence joins TRBV18 and TRBJ2-5; no firm D call. Germline-derived CDR1 and CDR2 are KGHSH and LQKENI. V shed 0 bases and J shed 5 bases, with 13 bases lying between them. The CDR3 sequence is 15 residues long.